This entry lists 18 T cell receptor beta chains sequenced from one sample in a study of blood T cell repertoires in COVID-19. Here immunoSEQ multiplex PCR was the method, and the copy in TCRdb shows in-frame clones only, minus some. The table has some 15,000 clones, 88% seen once. Material: peripheral blood. These receptors were taken from a human donor in a cohort sampled during active COVID-19.

The chain combines TRBV20-1 with TRBJ2-1; D perhaps matches TRBD2 (5 bases). The CDR3 spans 12 residues. CDR1 and CDR2 (germline): DFQATT, SNEGSKA (reference sequence). The V end lost 3 bases, the J end lost 4 bases, and 7 bases lay between the germline ends. The CDR3 protein is CSASRGYNEQFF. DNA of the CDR3: TGCAGTGCTAGTAGAGGGTACAATGAGCAGTTCTTC.

The V gene is TRBV3-1 (or the pseudogene TRBV3-2), the J gene TRBJ2-5, with D uncertain. This CDR3 spans 13 amino acids. Per the germline V gene, CDR1 is LGHDT and CDR2 is YNNKEL (reference sequence). Trimming shortened V by 7 bases and J by 2 bases, and 11 bases separated the two germline ends. The CDR3 here is CASNGAPQETQYF. CDR3 sequence (DNA): TGTGCCAGCAACGGAGCACCGCAAGAGACCCAGTACTTC.

Written as DNA, the CDR3 is TGCGCCAGCAGCCAAGATAGGGGCGACCGCAGCAGGGGGAACACTGAAGCTTTCTTT. Its translation: CASSQDRGDRSRGNTEAFF. This chain connects TRBV4-1 to TRBJ1-1, with D possibly matching TRBD1 (6 bases). The germline gives CDR1 MGHRA, CDR2 YSYEKL. The CDR3 length is 19 residues. Trimming pared 0 bases from V and 1 base from J, leaving 21 bases between.

The rearrangement links TRBV2 to TRBJ2-1; no definite D call. The germline V gene encodes CDR1 SNHLY and CDR2 FYNNEI. Deletions cut 3 bases from V and 6 bases from J, with 9 bases between. CDR3 length: 13 residues. CDR3 coding DNA: TGTGCCAGCAGTGACGTGGCCTCCAATGAGCAGTTCTTC. Translating it yields CASSDVASNEQFF.

This clone has just one count. CDR3 region: CASSSTGSNQPQHF. The CDR3 DNA follows: TGTGCCAGCAGCTCCACAGGTAGCAATCAGCCCCAGCATTTT. The chain is built from TRBV7-2 and TRBJ1-5, with TRBD1 as a possible D gene (5 bases). The CDR3 is made up of 14 amino acids. Trimming removed 4 bases at V and 0 bases at J, with 7 bases between. The germline gives CDR1 SGHTA, CDR2 FQGNSA. The full variable domain, rest sourced from reference TRBV7-2 and TRBJ1-5, is GAGVSQSPSNKVTEKGKDVELRCDPISGHTALYWYRQSLGQGLEFLIYFQGNSAPDKSGLPSDRFSAERTGGSVSTLTIQRTQQEDSAVYLCASSSTGSNQPQHFGDGTRLSIL.

The chain combines TRBV11-2 with TRBJ2-2; D is unresolved. The ends were cut back, 1 base at V and 3 bases at J, with 3 bases in the middle. The CDR3 runs to 13 residues. Germline V lookup: CDR1 SGHAT, CDR2 FQNNGV. The CDR3 spells CASSLVDTGELFF. The CDR3 coding sequence is TGTGCCAGCAGCTTAGTAGACACCGGGGAGCTGTTTTTT.

J is TRBJ2-1 and V is TRBV7-3; 7 nucleotides line up with TRBD1. The CDR3 has 17 amino acids. Trimming cost V 5 bases and J 5 bases; bases outside gene matches: 15. Looked up from germline, CDR1 is SGHTA and CDR2 is FQGTGA. The CDR3 protein is CASSQFAGTEKNNEQFF. CDR3 nucleotides: TGTGCCAGCAGCCAATTTGCAGGGACAGAGAAAAACAATGAGCAGTTCTTC. Complete variable domain (other parts from reference TRBV7-3 and TRBJ2-1): GAGVSQTPSNKVTEKGKYVELRCDPISGHTALYWYRQSLGQGPEFLIYFQGTGAADDSGLPNDRFFAVRPEGSVSTLKIQRTERGDSAVYLCASSQFAGTEKNNEQFFGPGTRLTVL.

This chain connects TRBV19 to TRBJ1-4; maybe TRBD1 (5 bases). The CDR3 sequence is 16 residues long. Trimming cost V 3 bases and J 7 bases, with 18 bases left between them. Germline values: CDR1 LNHDA, CDR2 SQIVND (reference sequence). The CDR3 protein is CASSINQGGLGEKLFF. For the CDR3, the DNA is TGTGCCAGTAGTATCAACCAGGGTGGATTAGGTGAAAAACTGTTTTTT.

The CDR3 reads CASSKTVFSNQPQHF. CDR3 nucleotide sequence: TGTGCCAGCAGCAAGACAGTATTTAGCAATCAGCCCCAGCATTTT. The chain combines TRBV6-2 or TRBV6-3 with TRBJ1-5, with TRBD1 as a possible D gene (5 bases). The CDR3 contains 15 residues. In germline, CDR1 is MNHEY, CDR2 SVGEGT. The V end lost 6 bases, the J end lost 0 bases, and 12 bases lay between the germline ends.

This clone was seen only once. CDR3 protein: CATSRDPVPGNQPQHF. CDR3 coding DNA: TGTGCCACCAGCAGAGACCCCGTCCCAGGCAATCAGCCCCAGCATTTT. This sequence joins TRBV15 and TRBJ1-5; D gene ambiguous. The V end was cut by 0 bases, the J end by 2 bases, with 11 bases between. CDR1 is LNHNV, CDR2 YYDKDF, per germline (reference sequence). CDR3 length: 16 amino acids. The variable domain in full, with the rest retrieved from reference TRBV15 and TRBJ1-5, is DAMVIQNPRYQVTQFGKPVTLSCSQTLNHNVMYWYQQKSSQAPKLLFHYYDKDFNNEADTPDNFQSRRPNTSFCFLDIRSPGLGDTAMYLCATSRDPVPGNQPQHFGDGTRLSIL.

The chain has TRBV14 and TRBJ2-2; no clear D gene. The V gene lost 1 base and the J gene lost 5 bases, with 8 bases spanning the gap. The germline CDR1 and CDR2 sequences are SGHDN and FVKESK. This CDR3 comprises 14 residues. This chain's CDR3 is CASSQAARTGELFF. The CDR3 DNA is TGTGCCAGCAGCCAAGCAGCGAGAACCGGGGAGCTGTTTTTT.

The chain links TRBV5-4 to TRBJ2-3, with 10 positions matching TRBD2. Unmatched junction bases numbered 17, after V lost 1 base and J lost 3 bases. Looked up from germline, CDR1 is SGHNT and CDR2 is YYREEE (reference sequence). The CDR3 spans 20 residues. CDR3 DNA: TGTGCCAGCAGCTTGTCGGGACAGGTCGGAGCTAGCGGGAGAACAGATACGCAGTATTTT. It codes for CASSLSGQVGASGRTDTQYF.

The rearrangement joins TRBV7-3 to TRBJ2-2; possible D gene TRBD2, 5 bases. The CDR3 contains 14 residues. Germline V CDR1 and CDR2: SGHTA, FQGTGA. V was shortened by 4 bases and J by 0 bases, with 6 bases between the two germline ends. The CDR3 region is CASSSGTNTGELFF. The CDR3 bases are TGTGCCAGCAGCTCGGGAACGAACACCGGGGAGCTGTTTTTT.

The chain joins TRBV3-1 (or the pseudogene TRBV3-2) to TRBJ1-1, with TRBD1 as a possible D gene (5 bases). The CDR3 spans 14 residues. The V and J ends lost 4 bases and 5 bases respectively, with 14 bases between them. The germline CDR1 and CDR2 sequences are LGHDT and YNNKEL (reference sequence). The CDR3 sequence is CASSLGRGGTEAFF. CDR3 bases: TGTGCCAGCAGCCTGGGACGGGGAGGGACTGAAGCTTTCTTT.

This chain links TRBV3-1 (or the pseudogene TRBV3-2) with TRBJ2-1; D uncertain. CDR3 length: 12 residues. Germline V gene sequence: CDR1 LGHDT, CDR2 YNNKEL (reference sequence). The V gene lost 1 base and the J gene lost 7 bases, with 5 bases spanning the gap. CDR3 sequence reads: CASSQVVNEQFF. The CDR3 DNA reads as TGTGCCAGCAGCCAAGTAGTTAATGAGCAGTTCTTC.

The chain is built from TRBV19 and TRBJ2-7; weak D call: TRBD1 (6 bases). Trimming pared 5 bases from V and 2 bases from J, leaving 19 bases between. The CDR3 extends over 16 amino acids. Germline lookup yields CDR1 LNHDA and CDR2 SQIVND (reference sequence). CDR3 region: CASSATGTRPPYEQYF. CDR3 nucleotide sequence: TGTGCCAGTAGTGCCACCGGGACAAGGCCCCCCTACGAGCAGTACTTC.

J is TRBJ2-7 and V is TRBV9; 11 bases fit TRBD1. This CDR3 comprises 18 residues. In germline, CDR1 is SGDLS, CDR2 YYNGEE. J was trimmed by 1 base and V by 3 bases; bases with no gene match: 12. The CDR3 here is CASSGRDRGRLESYEQYF. Here the CDR3 DNA reads TGTGCCAGCAGCGGCCGGGACAGGGGGAGACTGGAGTCCTACGAGCAGTACTTC.

The rearrangement links TRBV6-5 to TRBJ1-2; maybe TRBD1 (6 bases). The CDR3 is made up of 14 amino acids. Looked up from germline, CDR1 is MNHEY and CDR2 is SVGAGI. V was cut by 8 bases and J by 5 bases, with 18 bases left in between. The CDR3: CASGLNRVGYGYTF. In nucleotides, the CDR3 is TGTGCCAGCGGACTTAACAGGGTTGGTTATGGCTACACCTTC.